This paragraph reports one T cell receptor (beta chain). Its antigen is unidentified. This entry is derived from a study of persistence of HIV-infected CD4 T cells. An overlapping HIV-1 Gag peptide pool stimulated these cells at roughly 1 ug/peptide/mL. Sorting of responding CD4+ T cells relied on upregulated CD40 ligand together with CD69. CDR3 size: 15 residues. The germline V gene encodes CDR1 SEHNR and CDR2 FQNEAQ (reference sequence). The V gene lost 2 bases and the J gene lost 2 bases, with 13 bases spanning the gap. This was the immunoSEQ version 4 assay in survey mode. Profiling relied on immunoSEQ multiplex PCR, and the TCRdb table lists in-frame clones only, not all of them. Here the sample spans about 20,000 clones, less than 75% being singletons.

This TCR came from an adult woman with HIV who was CMV-seropositive. The source was CD4+ T cells sorted from PBMCs after roughly 18-hour stimulation, collected from a patient who received antiretroviral therapy. The chain is built from TRBV7-9 and TRBJ2-7; no reliable D call. The CDR3 bases are TGTGCCAGCAGCTTAATGGGCAGCCCAACCTACGAGCAGTACTTC. This encodes CASSLMGSPTYEQYF.